The 5 T cell receptor beta chains presented below share a single source sample, sequenced in a study of blood T cell repertoires in COVID-19. Profiling relied on immunoSEQ multiplex PCR, and the TCRdb table lists in-frame clones only, not all of them. The repertoire holds nearly 250,000 clones, with roughly 88% as singletons. The sample comprised peripheral blood. Receptors originate from a woman aged 80 or older with COVID-19, enrolled during active disease.

The chain recombines TRBV6-8 with TRBJ1-2; D is undetermined. Germline V gene lookup returns CDR1 MNHGY and CDR2 SAAAGT. This CDR3 comprises 15 residues. Trimming removed 5 bases from V and 4 bases from J, with 17 bases in between. The CDR3 DNA reads TGTGCCAGCAGTGGAGTTCGTCCGGGTGCCTATGGCTACACCTTC. This codes for CASSGVRPGAYGYTF.

Note on this clone: Germline is not matched at one junction end, which may reflect a read error. This sequence joins TRBV6-5 and TRBJ1-1; TRBD1 matches at 9 bases. From germline, CDR1 is MNHEY and CDR2 SVGAGI. This CDR3 has 10 amino acids. CDR3 amino acids: CASSYRDRVF. The CDR3, as DNA: TGTGCCAGCAGTTACCGGGACAGGGTATTT.

The V and J genes are TRBV7-2 and TRBJ2-3, with 9 bases that match TRBD1. Germline CDR1 reads SGHTA; CDR2 reads FQGNSA. This CDR3 comprises 14 residues. The V gene end was trimmed by 5 bases and the J gene end by 9 bases; junction bases not matched to a gene: 9. The DNA of the CDR3 is TGTGCCAGCAGCAAAGGGACAGGGATATTGACGCAGTATTTT. Translation: CASSKGTGILTQYF.

The chain recombines TRBV3-1 (or the pseudogene TRBV3-2) with TRBJ1-4, with a weak D call TRBD1 (5 bases). Between the trimmed V and J ends, which lost 2 bases and 4 bases, there was a span of 11 bases. The CDR3 is 15 amino acids. Germline CDR1 LGHDT, CDR2 YNNKEL (reference sequence). DNA of the CDR3: TGTGCCAGCAGCCAAAGGGGCGGGGGTAATGAAAAACTGTTTTTT. Protein product: CASSQRGGGNEKLFF.

This chain links TRBV15 with TRBJ2-5, with a possible D match to TRBD2 (7 bases). The CDR3 consists of 15 residues. In germline, CDR1 is LNHNV, CDR2 YYDKDF (reference sequence). Trimming shortened V by 5 bases and J by 7 bases, and 20 bases separated the two germline ends. Here the CDR3 reads CATSGVGGGPGTQYF. The CDR3 DNA reads as TGTGCCACCAGCGGAGTCGGCGGGGGCCCCGGGACCCAGTACTTC.